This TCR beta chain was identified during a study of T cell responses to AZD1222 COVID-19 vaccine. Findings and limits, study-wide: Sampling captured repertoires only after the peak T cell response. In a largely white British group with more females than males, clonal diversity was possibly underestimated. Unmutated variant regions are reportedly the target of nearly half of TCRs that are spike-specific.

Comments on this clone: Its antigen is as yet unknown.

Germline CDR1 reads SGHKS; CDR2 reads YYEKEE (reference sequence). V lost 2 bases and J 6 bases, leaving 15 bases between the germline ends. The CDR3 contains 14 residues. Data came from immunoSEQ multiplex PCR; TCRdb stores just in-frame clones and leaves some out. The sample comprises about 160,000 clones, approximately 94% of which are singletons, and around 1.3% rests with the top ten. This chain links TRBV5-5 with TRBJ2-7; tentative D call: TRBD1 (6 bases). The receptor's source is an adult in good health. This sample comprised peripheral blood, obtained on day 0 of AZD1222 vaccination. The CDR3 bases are TGTGCCAGCAGCTTTCCCGGGACACCCTTCGAGCAGTACGTC. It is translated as CASSFPGTPFEQYV.